The clone carrying this TCR beta chain is medium-sized within its sample. Its antigen remains unknown. Amplifying TCR beta CDR3 involved multiplex PCR carried out with 32 V and 13 J primers. TCRdb passed the multiplex PCR reads through MiXCR, listing each CDR3 protein once. The data contain under 25,000 distinct CDR3 sequences, less than 35% of them seen just once; the ten biggest clones take up roughly 4%. The sample comes from a study of immune heterogeneity within non-small cell lung tumors. Study conclusions and caveats: Identical dominant CDR3 beta clonotypes recurred across a patient's tumor sites, together with site-unique high-frequency clones. Individual patients had largely distinct high-frequency T-cell receptor beta clonotypes. Local tumor mutational burden and local T-cell repertoire clonality showed a moderate significant correlation, R about 0.3.

The authors used roughly 650 ng of bulk tumor genomic DNA per sample as template. Several widely spaced biopsies per primary tumor were taken during surgery. It was patients with untreated, newly diagnosed non-small cell lung cancer who underwent curative surgery. All donors had received a new diagnosis of non-small cell lung cancer and were undergoing surgery with curative intent. The CDR3 is 11 residues long. V was cut by 8 bases and J by 7 bases, with 11 bases left in between. Germline V gives CDR1 KGHSH, CDR2 LQKENI. V is TRBV18 and J is TRBJ1-1; no clear D gene. The clonotype originates from a man in his forties with non-small cell lung cancer. The sequenced sample was lung tumor tissue. CDR3: CASTETHEAFF. The CDR3, as DNA: TGTGCCAGCACCGAGACGCATGAAGCTTTCTTT.